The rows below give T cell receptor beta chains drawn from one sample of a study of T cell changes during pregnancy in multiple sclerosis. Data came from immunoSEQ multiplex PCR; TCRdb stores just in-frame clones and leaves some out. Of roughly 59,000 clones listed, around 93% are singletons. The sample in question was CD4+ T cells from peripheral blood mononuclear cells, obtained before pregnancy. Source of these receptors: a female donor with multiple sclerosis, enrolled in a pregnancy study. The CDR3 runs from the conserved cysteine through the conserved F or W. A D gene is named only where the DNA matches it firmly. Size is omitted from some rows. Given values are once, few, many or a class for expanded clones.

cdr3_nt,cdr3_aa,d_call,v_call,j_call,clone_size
TGTGCCAGCTCACAGGGGATAGGAGAAAAACTGTTTTTT,CASSQGIGEKLFF,NA,TRBV18,TRBJ1-4,NA
TGTGCCAGCAGCACGCGACAGCTTAATGAAAAACTGTTTTTT,CASSTRQLNEKLFF,NA,TRBV4-2,TRBJ1-4,NA
TGCGCCAGCAGCCAAGACGGAGGTACTGGAAACACCATATATTTT,CASSQDGGTGNTIYF,NA,TRBV4-3,TRBJ1-3,NA
TGTGCCAGCAGCACCAGGACAGGGAGCACAGATACGCAGTATTTT,CASSTRTGSTDTQYF,TRBD1,TRBV11-1,TRBJ2-3,once
TGCGCCAGCAGCTCCCTAGCGGCCATAGATACGCAGTATTTT,CASSSLAAIDTQYF,TRBD2,TRBV5-1,TRBJ2-3,NA
TGTGCCAGCAGCTCGACAGGTCCAGCGAACACCGGGGAGCTGTTTTTT,CASSSTGPANTGELFF,NA,TRBV7-3,TRBJ2-2,NA
TGTGCCAGCAGCTCCTCCGGAGGGGCCCTAAAAGCTTTCTTT,CASSSSGGALKAFF,NA,TRBV13,TRBJ1-1,once
TGTGCCAGCAGTTACAGGCGGATCAACACTGAAGCTTTCTTT,CASSYRRINTEAFF,NA,TRBV6-5,TRBJ1-1,NA
TGTGCCAGCAACGATGGCGGCTCCTACGAGCAGTACTTC,CASNDGGSYEQYF,NA,TRBV2,TRBJ2-7,NA
TGTGCCAGCAGAGACCACGGGACAGGACTCTACGAGCAGTACTTC,CASRDHGTGLYEQYF,TRBD1,TRBV2,TRBJ2-7,NA
TGTGCCAGCAGCCGCATTGGAGCGAAAGAGACCCAGTACTTC,CASSRIGAKETQYF,NA,TRBV11-2,TRBJ2-5,NA
TGTGCCAGCAGCATGATACAGGCTACTAATGAAAAACTGTTTTTT,CASSMIQATNEKLFF,NA,TRBV7-2,TRBJ1-4,NA
TGTGCCAGTAGTATATCCGTCTATGGCTACACCTTC,CASSISVYGYTF,NA,TRBV19,TRBJ1-2,NA
TGCGCCAGCAATGGACTAGCGGGACCCTCACAAGAGACCCAGTACTTC,CASNGLAGPSQETQYF,TRBD2,TRBV5-1,TRBJ2-5,NA
TGTGCCAGCAGCCGCACCCTAGCGGGAGGGGATGAGCAGTTCTTC,CASSRTLAGGDEQFF,TRBD2,TRBV14,TRBJ2-1,NA
TGTGCCAGCAGCTTATCTAACGCGAACACCGGGGAGCTGTTTTTT,CASSLSNANTGELFF,NA,TRBV11-1,TRBJ2-2,NA
TGCGCCAGCAGCCCCGTCCTGGGACAGGCCGGGGAGCTGTTTTTT,CASSPVLGQAGELFF,TRBD1,TRBV4-3,TRBJ2-2,NA
TGTGCCTGTAAGGGACAGCGGAACACTGAAGCTTTCTTT,CACKGQRNTEAFF,TRBD1,TRBV30,TRBJ1-1,NA
TGTGCCAGCCAAGGACTAGCGGGTTCCTACGAGCAGTACTTC,CASQGLAGSYEQYF,TRBD2,TRBV27,TRBJ2-7,NA
TGCAGCGTTCGGGACAGTGGCTACACCTTC,CSVRDSGYTF,TRBD1,TRBV29-1,TRBJ1-2,NA
TGTGCCAGCAGCCAACAGCCGGGACTAGCGGGATTCCGCTCCTACGAGCAGTACTTC,CASSQQPGLAGFRSYEQYF,TRBD2,TRBV7-9,TRBJ2-7,NA
TGTGCTAGCAGTTATGGACTAGCGAGAGACAATGAGCAGTTCTTC,CASSYGLARDNEQFF,TRBD2,TRBV7-7,TRBJ2-1,NA
TGTGCCAGCAGCCTAGCGGGAAACTCCTACAATGAGCAGTTCTTC,CASSLAGNSYNEQFF,TRBD2,TRBV5-4,TRBJ2-1,NA
TGTGCCAGCAGTGGACAGGGGGTTTATCAGCCCCAGCATTTT,CASSGQGVYQPQHF,TRBD1,TRBV6-1,TRBJ1-5,NA
TGTGCCAGCAGTGAATTTACGGTTGGACAGGGGTTCCAAGAGACCCAGTACTTC,CASSEFTVGQGFQETQYF,TRBD1,TRBV25-1,TRBJ2-5,NA
TGTGCCAGCTCACGTGTCTCTAGCGGGAATGCCGGAGAGACCCAGTACTTC,CASSRVSSGNAGETQYF,TRBD2,TRBV18,TRBJ2-5,NA
TGTGCCAGTAGTACCCTCCAGGGGGCGAACACCGGGGAGCTGTTTTTT,CASSTLQGANTGELFF,TRBD1,TRBV19,TRBJ2-2,NA
TGTGCCAGCAGCTTGTCCAGGGGGCCAGAGACCCAGTACTTC,CASSLSRGPETQYF,TRBD1,TRBV5-6,TRBJ2-5,once
TGTGCCAGCAGCTCCAGACAGGGGGCCACGAACACTGAAGCTTTCTTT,CASSSRQGATNTEAFF,TRBD1,TRBV7-6,TRBJ1-1,NA
TGTGCCAGCTCACCAGCGACAGGGGGCGCGGTTAAGTATGGCTACACCTTC,CASSPATGGAVKYGYTF,TRBD1,TRBV18,TRBJ1-2,NA
TGTGCCAGCAGTGATACGGACAGGGTGAATGAGCAGTTCTTC,CASSDTDRVNEQFF,TRBD1,TRBV6-4,TRBJ2-1,NA
TGCAGCGTTGTCTTATCGAGCGGGAGCTACAATGAGCAGTTCTTC,CSVVLSSGSYNEQFF,TRBD2,TRBV29-1,TRBJ2-1,NA
TGCGCCAGCAGTCAGTCGTGCTATAGCAATCAGCCCCAGCATTTT,CASSQSCYSNQPQHF,NA,TRBV23-1,TRBJ1-5,NA
TGTGCCTGGAGTGTATCGGGGGGGGGCTACAATGAGCAGTTCTTC,CAWSVSGGGYNEQFF,TRBD2,TRBV30,TRBJ2-1,NA
TGTGCCAGCAGCTTACGGGGGTGGGACACCGGGGAGCTGTTTTTT,CASSLRGWDTGELFF,NA,TRBV11-2,TRBJ2-2,NA
TGTGCCAGCAGCCTAGCGGGACAGGGAGCTAATGAAAAACTGTTTTTT,CASSLAGQGANEKLFF,TRBD1,TRBV4-2,TRBJ1-4,NA
TGTGCCAGCAGTGAACAGGGGGCAAACACCGGGGAGCTGTTTTTT,CASSEQGANTGELFF,TRBD1,TRBV6-1,TRBJ2-2,NA